This T cell receptor beta chain was captured by sequencing in a study of blood T cell repertoires in COVID-19. Sequencing used immunoSEQ multiplex PCR; TCRdb keeps in-frame clones, though not all of them. The table includes fewer than 200,000 clones, about 74% detected once. This CDR3 is built from 13 residues. Germline CDR1 is DFQATT and CDR2 is SNEGSKA (reference sequence). V was trimmed by 5 bases and J by 0 bases, leaving 9 bases between them. The sequenced sample was peripheral blood. The receptor's source is a woman of 80 years or more with acute or convalescent COVID-19. The J gene is TRBJ2-3, the V gene TRBV20-1; tentatively, D is TRBD2 (5 bases). CDR3 protein: CSAGASSTDTQYF. The CDR3 coding sequence is TGCAGTGCTGGTGCTAGCAGCACAGATACGCAGTATTTT.